The rows below give T cell receptor beta chains drawn from one sample of a study of CD8 T cells in ankylosing spondylitis. One entry per CDR3 protein, called by TCRdb with MiXCR from the 5' RACE reads. The table records over 700,000 distinct CDR3 sequences, under 20% of them present only once. The sequencing sample was made of blood, either unsorted or a sorted T cell fraction (not recorded which). The source is a male donor with ankylosing spondylitis. Each CDR3 is given with its conserved first and last residue. A D gene is named only where the DNA matches it firmly. Clone size is given for some rows only: seen once, a few or many times, or a class if the clone is expanded.

D gene	J gene	V gene	clone size	CDR3 protein	CDR3 DNA
.	TRBJ1-2	TRBV3-1	.	CASSQGASNYGYTF	TGTGCCAGCAGCCAAGGGGCTTCTAACTATGGCTACACCTTC
TRBD1	TRBJ1-6	TRBV12-3/TRBV12-4	.	CASSSGQGVNNSPLHF	TGTGCCAGCAGTAGTGGACAGGGGGTGAATAATTCACCCCTCCACTTT
.	TRBJ2-7	TRBV11-2	.	CASSLDMHEQYF	TGTGCCAGCAGCTTAGATATGCACGAGCAGTACTTC
.	TRBJ2-2	TRBV20-1	.	CSAPPGPAGELFF	TGCAGTGCGCCGCCGGGGCCTGCCGGGGAGCTGTTTTTT
.	TRBJ2-1	TRBV7-9	.	CASSPPEAAHEQFF	TGTGCCAGCAGCCCTCCCGAGGCGGCTCATGAGCAGTTCTTC
.	TRBJ1-1	TRBV7-9	.	CASSNQGFGTEAFF	TGTGCCAGCAGCAACCAGGGGTTCGGCACTGAAGCTTTCTTT
TRBD2	TRBJ2-3	TRBV3-1	few	CASSPRTSTLTDTQYF	TGTGCCAGCAGCCCTCGGACTAGCACTCTCACAGATACGCAGTATTTT
.	TRBJ2-1	TRBV7-3	.	CASSSLPVLLSSYNEQFF	TGTGCCAGCAGCTCCCTCCCGGTCCTCCTTAGCTCCTACAATGAGCAGTTCTTC
TRBD2	TRBJ2-1	TRBV24-1	.	CATSEPKSGAYNEQFF	TGTGCCACCAGTGAACCCAAAAGCGGGGCGTACAATGAGCAGTTCTTC
.	TRBJ1-3	TRBV5-1	few	CASSQGDGGSSGNTIYF	TGCGCCAGCAGCCAAGGAGATGGGGGGAGCTCTGGAAACACCATATATTTT
.	TRBJ2-7	TRBV5-8	few	CASSVTRINEQYF	TGTGCCAGCAGCGTCACCCGCATCAACGAGCAGTACTTC
TRBD2	TRBJ2-5	TRBV7-2	few	CASSSREAQYF	TGTGCCAGCAGCTCCCGGGAGGCCCAGTACTTC
.	TRBJ1-5	TRBV2	few	CASKTGWNQPQHF	TGTGCCAGCAAAACAGGGTGGAATCAGCCCCAGCATTTT
TRBD1	TRBJ1-1	TRBV6-4	few	CASSDGQGVNTEAFF	TGTGCCAGCAGTGACGGGCAGGGGGTGAACACTGAAGCTTTCTTT
TRBD2	TRBJ2-1	TRBV7-3	.	CASRVGGTSGNEQFF	TGTGCCAGCAGAGTCGGAGGGACTAGCGGCAATGAGCAGTTCTTC
.	TRBJ2-7	TRBV6-1	.	CASSPRAGAYEQYF	TGTGCCAGCAGTCCCCGGGCCGGGGCCTACGAGCAGTACTTC
.	TRBJ1-1	TRBV29-1	.	CSGKFGGGNTEAFF	TGCAGCGGAAAATTCGGAGGCGGAAACACTGAAGCTTTCTTT